This TCR beta chain was sequenced in a study of cytomegalovirus exposure and HLA in healthy donors. Primers included in the PCR were 60 Vbeta and 13 Jbeta primers. Clones were read by immunoSEQ multiplex PCR, and TCRdb kept only the in-frame ones, dropping some. Altogether 150,000 to 170,000 clones are present, over 70% being singletons, with the ten largest covering about 2%. Germline V gives CDR1 SGHAT, CDR2 FQNNGV. This CDR3 has 14 amino acids. V shed 3 bases and J shed 4 bases, with 12 bases lying between them. The sample consisted of PBMCs. This receptor was taken from a man aged 25-40 years in good health and CMV-seronegative. The gene calls are TRBV11-2 and TRBJ1-1; D is uncertain. The CDR3: CASSFLAVGTEAFF. In DNA, the CDR3 is TGTGCCAGCAGCTTTCTCGCGGTTGGCACTGAAGCTTTCTTT.